Shown below are 27 T cell receptor beta chains from a single sample sequenced in a study of blood T cells in healthy people across ages. Then a second PCR, running about 7 to 11 cycles, was carried out with a sample-barcoded 5' primer and a J-beta primer mix. TCRdb ran MiXCR on the 5' RACE reads and lists one entry per CDR3 protein. The sample lists about 730,000 distinct CDR3 sequences, 35% to 45% occurring once. Sequencing was done on a sample of blood. Receptor source: a woman in her sixties or seventies in good health.

This chain uses TRBV9 with TRBJ2-1; 7 bases line up with TRBD2. Looked up from germline, CDR1 is SGDLS and CDR2 is YYNGEE. The CDR3 has 18 amino acids. V shed 2 bases, J shed 5 bases, and the junction held 16 bases outside the gene matches. CDR3 DNA: TGTGCCAGCAGCGTTGGAACTAACGGGAGGTTTAGGGACAATGAGCAGTTCTTC. Its translation is CASSVGTNGRFRDNEQFF.

V and J are TRBV13 and TRBJ2-3; 15 nucleotides align to TRBD2. The V gene end was trimmed by 5 bases and the J gene end by 14 bases; junction bases not matched to a gene: 5. The CDR3 sequence is 13 residues long. Looked up from germline, CDR1 is PRHDT and CDR2 is FYEKMQ (reference sequence). The CDR3 loop reads CASSPRTSGGAYF. The DNA of the CDR3 is TGTGCCAGCAGCCCCCGGACTAGCGGGGGGGCGTATTTT.

The V gene is TRBV20-1, the J gene TRBJ1-2; D is undetermined. V was shortened by 3 bases and J by 6 bases, with 14 bases between the two germline ends. Germline CDR1 reads DFQATT; CDR2 reads SNEGSKA (reference sequence). The CDR3 contains 13 residues. The CDR3, as DNA: TGCAGTGCTAGGTATAACCCACGGAATGGCTACACCTTC. Protein sequence: CSARYNPRNGYTF.

CDR3 coding DNA: TGCAGTGCACCTGCCGGACAGGGGTCCTACGAGCAGTACTTC. It codes for CSAPAGQGSYEQYF. The gene calls are TRBV20-1 and TRBJ2-7; the match to TRBD1 covers 9 bases. Trimming cost V 6 bases and J 1 base; bases outside gene matches: 7. Germline values: CDR1 DFQATT, CDR2 SNEGSKA (reference sequence). The CDR3 is made up of 14 amino acids.

This clonotype was observed a handful of times. V and J are TRBV12-5 and TRBJ2-3; 8 nucleotides align to TRBD1. The V gene end was trimmed by 1 base and the J gene end by 2 bases; junction bases not matched to a gene: 5. Germline values: CDR1 LGHNT, CDR2 FRNRAP. The CDR3 consists of 16 residues. CDR3 DNA: TGTGCTAGTGGTTTGGGCAGGGGGCAAGACACAGATACGCAGTATTTT. This sequence encodes CASGLGRGQDTDTQYF.

The J gene is TRBJ1-4, the V gene TRBV7-9, with D maybe TRBD1 (5 bases). Trimming removed 1 base at V and 10 bases at J, with 10 bases between. This CDR3 is built from 13 residues. CDR1 and CDR2 (germline): SEHNR, FQNEAQ (reference sequence). CDR3 DNA: TGTGCCAGCAGCTTAGGGACAATTGGAAAACTGTTTTTT. The encoded protein is CASSLGTIGKLFF. Full variable domain (missing parts from reference TRBV7-9 and TRBJ1-4): DTGVSQNPRHKITKRGQNVTFRCDPISEHNRLYWYRQTLGQGPEFLTYFQNEAQLEKSRLLSDRFSAERPKGSFSTLEIQRTEQGDSAMYLCASSLGTIGKLFFGSGTQLSVL.

The chain employs TRBV21-1 and TRBJ1-4; no check of the table's D call, TRBD1, against the DNA was made. TRBV21-1 is flagged as a pseudogene. The CDR3 has 15 residues. CDR3 DNA: TGTGCCAGCAGCAGTAGGGACAGCCGAAATGAAAAACTGTTTTTT. Translated, it gives CASSSRDSRNEKLFF.

This clonotype occurred a few times. This chain links TRBV15 with TRBJ2-7; D is unclear. Germline-derived CDR1 and CDR2 are LNHNV and YYDKDF (reference sequence). Trimming pared 3 bases from V and 2 bases from J, leaving 11 bases between. The CDR3 is 14 residues long. The CDR3 sequence is CATSRPRQAYEQYF. The CDR3 nucleotides are TGTGCCACCAGCAGGCCCAGACAAGCCTACGAGCAGTACTTC.

The V gene is TRBV27, the J gene TRBJ1-2; 9 nucleotides match TRBD1. This CDR3 has 13 residues. V lost 3 bases, J lost 6 bases, and 2 bases stayed unmatched. Germline lookup yields CDR1 MNHEY and CDR2 SMNVEV (reference sequence). CDR3 region: CASSFTGGHGYTF. The CDR3 nucleotides read TGTGCCAGCAGTTTCACAGGGGGCCATGGCTACACCTTC.

V is TRBV4-3 and J is TRBJ2-6; 9 nucleotides agree with TRBD1. With V trimmed by 0 bases and J by 1 base, 10 bases remained unmatched. The CDR3 contains 20 residues. CDR1 and CDR2 (germline): LGHNA, YSLEER. The CDR3: CASSQELFRDRESGANVLTF. CDR3 nucleotide sequence: TGCGCCAGCAGCCAAGAACTTTTTAGGGACAGGGAATCTGGGGCCAACGTCCTGACTTTC.

This clonotype was seen ten or more times. This chain uses TRBV7-4 with TRBJ2-7, with D unclear. The CDR3 spans 18 residues. CDR1 and CDR2 (germline): SGHVT, SQSDAQ. V shed 0 bases and J shed 0 bases, with 18 bases lying between them. The CDR3 reads CASSLAPQAMKLSYEQYF. The CDR3 coding sequence is TGTGCCAGCAGCTTAGCTCCCCAAGCAATGAAGCTCTCCTACGAGCAGTACTTC.

This chain links TRBV12-3 or TRBV12-4 with TRBJ2-5; 15 bases are shared with TRBD2. The CDR3 spans 16 residues. With V trimmed by 5 bases and J by 3 bases, 4 bases remained unmatched. The CDR3, as DNA: TGTGCCAGCAGTCATCGGACTAGCGGGGGGGAAGAGACCCAGTACTTC. Its protein is CASSHRTSGGEETQYF.

This clonotype has only a few counts. With a much larger clone just one base away, this may be a read error. V gene TRBV9 combines with J gene TRBJ2-7; 10 positions match TRBD1. The V gene's germline CDR1 is SGDLS and CDR2 YYNGEE. The CDR3 spans 14 residues. Here the CDR3 DNA reads TGTGCCAGCAGCGCCGGGACAGGGGCCTACGGGCAGTACTTC. Its translation: CASSAGTGAYGQYF.

This clonotype was seen more than once but under ten times. V gene TRBV5-6 combines with J gene TRBJ2-3; TRBD1 might be the D (6 bases). The CDR3 consists of 16 residues. V was clipped by 2 bases and J by 2 bases, with 15 bases between them. Germline lookup yields CDR1 SGHDT and CDR2 YYEEEE. The CDR3 is CASSLKMTGHTDTQYF. The CDR3, as DNA: TGTGCCAGCAGCTTAAAAATGACAGGACACACAGATACGCAGTATTTT.

This clonotype was observed at least ten times. J is TRBJ1-5 and V is TRBV20-1, with 10 positions matching TRBD1. Germline assignment: CDR1 DFQATT and CDR2 SNEGSKA (reference sequence). V was pared by 4 bases and J by 1 base, with 13 bases of the junction left unmatched. CDR3 length: 18 residues. The DNA of the CDR3 is TGCAGTGCTAATATTCTGACAGGGGGCCTAGGGAGCAATCAGCCCCAGCATTTT. Protein: CSANILTGGLGSNQPQHF.

This clonotype came up many times. The chain couples TRBV20-1 to TRBJ2-1; 11 positions agree with TRBD2. The CDR3 is 15 residues long. V shed 6 bases, J shed 0 bases, and the junction held 4 bases outside the gene matches. CDR1 and CDR2 from the germline V gene are DFQATT and SNEGSKA (reference sequence). The CDR3 is CSARLAGSSYNEQFF. CDR3 coding DNA: TGCAGTGCGAGACTAGCGGGGAGCTCCTACAATGAGCAGTTCTTC.

The rearrangement links TRBV12-3 or TRBV12-4 to TRBJ2-3, with unresolved D. V gave up 5 bases and J gave up 9 bases, with 9 bases separating them. This CDR3 is 11 amino acids long. CDR3: CASSQLSTQYF. CDR3 nucleotide sequence: TGTGCCAGCAGTCAACTCAGCACGCAGTATTTT.

This clonotype was observed at least ten times. The CDR3 loop is CASSLGGADLYEQYF. In DNA form, the CDR3 reads TGTGCCAGCAGCTTAGGGGGCGCAGATCTCTACGAGCAGTACTTC. V gene TRBV11-1 combines with J gene TRBJ2-7; a possible D gene is TRBD1 (5 bases). CDR3 length equals 15 residues. Germline V gene sequence: CDR1 SGHAT, CDR2 FQDESV (reference sequence). V lost 1 base and J lost 3, with 13 bases in between.

The table lists this clonotype with a few counts. The rearrangement links TRBV12-3 or TRBV12-4 to TRBJ2-1; D ambiguous. Trimming pared 7 bases from V and 10 bases from J, leaving 14 bases between. The CDR3 has 12 amino acids. In nucleotides, the CDR3 is TGTGCCAGCACTTCGGCCCTTCTCGAGCAGTTCTTC. Protein product: CASTSALLEQFF.

There are a few counts of this clonotype. The J gene is TRBJ2-4, the V gene TRBV15; TRBD2 is a possible D gene (5 bases). The CDR3 is 15 amino acids. Deletions cut 5 bases from V and 5 bases from J, with 16 bases between. Looked up from germline, CDR1 is LNHNV and CDR2 is YYDKDF (reference sequence). In nucleotides, the CDR3 is TGTGCCACCAGCGCCCCCGGTAGCGCGGAAAACATTCAGTACTTC. Its translation: CATSAPGSAENIQYF.

The rearrangement links TRBV4-1 to TRBJ2-7; no firm D call. Germline lookup yields CDR1 MGHRA and CDR2 YSYEKL. The V end lost 3 bases, the J end lost 6 bases, and 12 bases lay between the germline ends. The CDR3 is 13 amino acids. The DNA for the CDR3 is TGCGCCAGCAGCCATAGGCGGTTCTCCGAGCAGTACTTC. Translation gives CASSHRRFSEQYF.

This clonotype has ten or more counts. The V call is TRBV7-9, the J call TRBJ1-1; D uncertain. Germline V lookup: CDR1 SEHNR, CDR2 FQNEAQ (reference sequence). There are 12 residues in the CDR3. The V end lost 1 base, the J end lost 5 bases, and 5 bases lay between the germline ends. CDR3 loop: CASSLGPTEAFF. In DNA, the CDR3 is TGTGCCAGCAGCTTAGGGCCGACTGAAGCTTTCTTT. Using reference TRBV7-9 and TRBJ1-1 for the parts outside the CDR3, the full variable domain is DTGVSQNPRHKITKRGQNVTFRCDPISEHNRLYWYRQTLGQGPEFLTYFQNEAQLEKSRLLSDRFSAERPKGSFSTLEIQRTEQGDSAMYLCASSLGPTEAFFGQGTRLTVV.

This clonotype was seen a handful of times. This sequence joins TRBV6-6 and TRBJ2-5, with TRBD2 identical over 7 bases. The V gene's germline CDR1 is MNHNY and CDR2 SVGAGI (reference sequence). CDR3 length: 15 residues. The J segment lost 4 bases and the V segment lost 2 bases, leaving 7 bases of the junction unmatched. The CDR3 is CASSYGGGPLETQYF. CDR3 in DNA: TGTGCCAGCAGTTACGGGGGAGGGCCTTTAGAGACCCAGTACTTC.

The chain carries TRBV11-2 and TRBJ1-2, with TRBD1 identical over 7 bases. The junction had 9 bases not matched to a gene; V was cut back by 3 bases and J by 2 bases. This CDR3 is 16 amino acids long. Per germline, CDR1 SGHAT and CDR2 FQNNGV. The CDR3 loop is CASSFLRGKLNYGYTF. The CDR3 coding sequence is TGTGCCAGCAGCTTCCTCAGGGGGAAACTAAACTATGGCTACACCTTC.

The chain couples TRBV5-5 to TRBJ2-2; 7 bases are a match to TRBD1. Unmatched junction bases numbered 4, after V lost 0 bases and J lost 2 bases. Germline-derived CDR1 and CDR2 are SGHKS and YYEKEE (reference sequence). CDR3 length: 16 amino acids. The CDR3 coding sequence is TGTGCCAGCAGCTTGGGGGGACAGATTAACACCGGGGAGCTGTTTTTT. As protein: CASSLGGQINTGELFF.

This clonotype showed up just a few times. The gene calls are TRBV7-2 and TRBJ2-5; TRBD1 matches 7 bases. The germline gives CDR1 SGHTA, CDR2 FQGNSA. V dropped 1 base and J dropped 0; count of bases not matched to a gene: 2. This CDR3 has 15 residues. The CDR3 is CASSLVTGDQETQYF. CDR3 bases: TGTGCCAGCAGCTTAGTTACAGGGGACCAAGAGACCCAGTACTTC. The full variable domain, its missing parts supplied by reference TRBV7-2 and TRBJ2-5, is GAGVSQSPSNKVTEKGKDVELRCDPISGHTALYWYRQSLGQGLEFLIYFQGNSAPDKSGLPSDRFSAERTGGSVSTLTIQRTQQEDSAVYLCASSLVTGDQETQYFGPGTRLLVL.

The genes are TRBV20-1 and TRBJ1-1; no clear D. V was shortened by 3 bases and J by 5 bases, with 7 bases between the two germline ends. This CDR3 is built from 11 residues. From germline, CDR1 is DFQATT and CDR2 SNEGSKA (reference sequence). CDR3 sequence: CSASMGTEAFF. Written as DNA, the CDR3 is TGCAGTGCTAGTATGGGGACTGAAGCTTTCTTT.